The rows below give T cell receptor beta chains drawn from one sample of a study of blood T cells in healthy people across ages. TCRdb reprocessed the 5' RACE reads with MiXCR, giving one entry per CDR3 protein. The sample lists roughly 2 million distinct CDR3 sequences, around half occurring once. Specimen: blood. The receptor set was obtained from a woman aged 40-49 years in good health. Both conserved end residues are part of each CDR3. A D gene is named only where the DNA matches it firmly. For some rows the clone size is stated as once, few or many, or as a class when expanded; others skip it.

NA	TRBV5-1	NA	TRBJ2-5	TGCGCCAGCAGCTTGATAGGGGGAAAAGAGACCCAGTACTTC	CASSLIGGKETQYF
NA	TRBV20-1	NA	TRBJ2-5	TGCAGTGCCGTAACCCCCGAGGACAGACAAGAGACCCAGTACTTC	CSAVTPEDRQETQYF
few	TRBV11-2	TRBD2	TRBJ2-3	TGTGCCAGCAGCAATGGACTAGCGGGGGTCTATACGCAGTATTTT	CASSNGLAGVYTQYF
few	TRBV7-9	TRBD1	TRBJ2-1	TGTGCCAGCATGGGACAGGGACAGCATGAGCAGTTCTTC	CASMGQGQHEQFF
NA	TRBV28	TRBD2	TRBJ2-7	TGTGCCAGCAGAGAGTCTAGCGGGGGGGCCAGAAACGAGCAGTACTTC	CASRESSGGARNEQYF
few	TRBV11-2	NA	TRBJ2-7	TGTGCCAGCAGCCCTACCGGGCACAGCTCCTACGAGCAGTACTTC	CASSPTGHSSYEQYF
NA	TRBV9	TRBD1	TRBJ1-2	TGTGCCAGCAACACCCCCGGGACAGATTTCTCCAACTATGGCTACACCTTC	CASNTPGTDFSNYGYTF
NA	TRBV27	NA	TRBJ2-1	TGTGCCAGGGTTTTCATAGGGTCCCACAATGAGCAGTTCTTC	CARVFIGSHNEQFF
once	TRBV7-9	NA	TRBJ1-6	TGTGCCAGCAGCCTCGCCAGGGGCATGGATTCACCCCTCCACTTT	CASSLARGMDSPLHF
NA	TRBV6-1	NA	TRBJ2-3	TGTGCCAGCAAACGGGACGGGGTTAGGACAGATACGCAGTATTTT	CASKRDGVRTDTQYF
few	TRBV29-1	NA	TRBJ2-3	TGCAGCGTCGCCCTCCAGGTATCACAGAATACGCAGTATTTT	CSVALQVSQNTQYF
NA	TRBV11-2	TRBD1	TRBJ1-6	TGTGCCAGCGGCTTCCAGGGGGGTCATTCACCCCTCCACTTT	CASGFQGGHSPLHF
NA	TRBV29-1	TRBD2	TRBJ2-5	TGCAGCGTTGATCGGGGGGTAGGGAACCAAGAGACCCAGTACTTC	CSVDRGVGNQETQYF
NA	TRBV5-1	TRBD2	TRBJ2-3	TGCGCCAGCAGCACTCAAAGCGGGGGGCGGTCAGATACGCAGTATTTT	CASSTQSGGRSDTQYF
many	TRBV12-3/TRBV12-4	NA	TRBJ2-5	TGTGCCAGCAGTTTATTTAGGCAAGAGACCCAGTACTTC	CASSLFRQETQYF
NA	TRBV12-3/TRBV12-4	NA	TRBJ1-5	TGTGCCAGCAGTCACCAGGGCCAGCCCCAGCATTTT	CASSHQGQPQHF
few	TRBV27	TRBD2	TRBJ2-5	TGTGCCAGCAGGGGGACTAGCGAGACCCAGTACTTC	CASRGTSETQYF
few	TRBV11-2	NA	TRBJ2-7	TGTGCCGTCCGGGATTCCTTCTACGAGCAGTACTTC	CAVRDSFYEQYF
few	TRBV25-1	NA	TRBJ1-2	TGTGCCAGTGCCCCCTGGACCCCCGGTGGCTACACCTTC	CASAPWTPGGYTF
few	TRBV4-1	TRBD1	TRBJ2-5	TGCGCCAGCAGCCCCTCGGGACAGGCCCAAGAGACCCAGTACTTC	CASSPSGQAQETQYF
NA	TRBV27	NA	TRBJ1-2	TGTGCCGGCGGATGGGGGACTGGCTACACCTTC	CAGGWGTGYTF
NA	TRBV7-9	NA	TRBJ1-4	TGTGCCAGCAGCGATCTAGCTGATGAAAAACTGTTTTTT	CASSDLADEKLFF
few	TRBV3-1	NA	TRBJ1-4	TGTGCCAGCAGCCAAAGTTACAATGAAAAACTGTTTTTT	CASSQSYNEKLFF
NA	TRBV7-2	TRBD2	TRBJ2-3	TGTGCCAGCAGCTTAGCGGCTAGCGGGGTAGTCACAGATACGCAGTATTTT	CASSLAASGVVTDTQYF
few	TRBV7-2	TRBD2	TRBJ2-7	TGTGCCAGCAGCATCCAGCGGGGGGGCCTCTACGAGCAGTACTTC	CASSIQRGGLYEQYF
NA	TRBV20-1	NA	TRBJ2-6	TGCAGTGCTAGTTTGGGTAACTCTGGGGCCAACGTCCTGACTTTC	CSASLGNSGANVLTF
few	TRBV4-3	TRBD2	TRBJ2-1	TGCGCCAGCAGCCCACGACTAGCGCTCTACAATGAGCAGTTCTTC	CASSPRLALYNEQFF
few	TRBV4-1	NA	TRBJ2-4	TGTGCCAGCAGCCAAGATCAGTTAGCCAAAAACATTCAGTACTTC	CASSQDQLAKNIQYF
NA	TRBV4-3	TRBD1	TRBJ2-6	TGCGCCAGCAGCCAAAACGCCGGGACAGGGCTAGGCGGGGCCAACGTCCTGACTTTC	CASSQNAGTGLGGANVLTF
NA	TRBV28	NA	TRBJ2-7	TGTGCCAGCAGTTTCCCCGGCAGGGGTGGGCAGTACTTC	CASSFPGRGGQYF
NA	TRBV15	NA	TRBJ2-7	TGTGCCACCAGCAGAGATCCCGACACCCGAGAGACCGAGTACTTC	CATSRDPDTRETEYF
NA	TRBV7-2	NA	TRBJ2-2	TGTGCCAGCAGCTTACTTCTAATGGGGATGGGGAACACCGGGGAGCTGTTTTTT	CASSLLLMGMGNTGELFF
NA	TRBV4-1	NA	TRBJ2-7	TGCGCCAGCAGCCAAACCCAGCGCACGGGCGACGAGCAGTACTTC	CASSQTQRTGDEQYF
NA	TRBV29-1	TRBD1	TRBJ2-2	TGCAGCGGGGGTGACAGGGTGAACACCGGGGAGCTGTTTTTT	CSGGDRVNTGELFF
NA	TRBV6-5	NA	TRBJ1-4	TGTGCCAGCAGTTACTCGCCCGGGGGGTGGGCTAATGAAAAACTGTTTTTT	CASSYSPGGWANEKLFF
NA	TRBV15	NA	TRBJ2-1	TGTGCCACCAGCAGCGAGGGGTGGGGAAATGAGCAGTTCTTC	CATSSEGWGNEQFF
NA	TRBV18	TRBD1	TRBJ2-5	TGTGCCAGCTCACCCTACCTGACAGGGGATCAAGAGACCCAGTACTTC	CASSPYLTGDQETQYF
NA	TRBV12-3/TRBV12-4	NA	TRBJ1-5	TGTGCCAGCATGAGAGTTGGGGGCAATCAGCCCCAGCATTTT	CASMRVGGNQPQHF
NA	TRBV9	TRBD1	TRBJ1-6	TGTGCCAGCAGCGTCCGGACAGGGGGCAATTCACCCCTCCACTTT	CASSVRTGGNSPLHF
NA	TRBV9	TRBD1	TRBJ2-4	TGTGCCAGCAGCCCGAGGACAGGGGCCTTGGATGAGCAGTACTTC	CASSPRTGALDEQYF
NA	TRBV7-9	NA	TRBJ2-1	TGTGCCAGCAGCTTAAAGAATAGCGAAAATGAGCAGTTCTTC	CASSLKNSENEQFF
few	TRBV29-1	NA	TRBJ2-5	TGCAGCGCGGGGATGTGGGGGACAATACAAGAGACCCAGTACTTC	CSAGMWGTIQETQYF
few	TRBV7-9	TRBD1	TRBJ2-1	TGTGCCAGCAGCGAAGGGACAGGAATCTACAATGAGCAGTTCTTC	CASSEGTGIYNEQFF
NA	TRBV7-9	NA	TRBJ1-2	TGTGCCAGCATCGAAATGGACAGTCAAGGCTACACCTTC	CASIEMDSQGYTF
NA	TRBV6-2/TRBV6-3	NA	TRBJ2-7	TGTGCCAGCAAAGACGGGTCCTACGAGCAGTACTTC	CASKDGSYEQYF